The text below deals with one T cell receptor beta chain. Antigen: not known. Germline CDR1 is LGHNA and CDR2 is YNFKEQ. The CDR3 loop spans 15 amino acids. The V and J ends lost 0 bases and 4 bases respectively, with 10 bases between them. Using a J-beta primer mix together with a sample-barcoded 5' primer, a second PCR was run for about 6 to 11 cycles. A tag from a template-switch adaptor with 12 random nucleotides marked each cDNA molecule. All samples yielded 3 million or more CDR3-containing paired-end reads. TCRdb recomputed calls from the 5' RACE reads with MiXCR, one row per CDR3 protein. The sample lists approximately 880,000 distinct CDR3 sequences; around 48% were seen once. The sample belongs to a study of blood T cells in healthy people across ages. The study's findings and limits: More naive CD4+ cells and higher diversity were found in long-lived than in aged donors.

No fewer than 7 million PBMCs went into each sample. Sequencing input: blood. The chain combines TRBV4-2 with TRBJ1-5; D call uncertain. The sequence was obtained from a man aged 25 to 40 in good health. The CDR3 reads CASSQDREGNQPQHF. The CDR3 DNA sequence: TGTGCCAGCAGCCAAGATCGAGAAGGGAATCAGCCCCAGCATTTT.